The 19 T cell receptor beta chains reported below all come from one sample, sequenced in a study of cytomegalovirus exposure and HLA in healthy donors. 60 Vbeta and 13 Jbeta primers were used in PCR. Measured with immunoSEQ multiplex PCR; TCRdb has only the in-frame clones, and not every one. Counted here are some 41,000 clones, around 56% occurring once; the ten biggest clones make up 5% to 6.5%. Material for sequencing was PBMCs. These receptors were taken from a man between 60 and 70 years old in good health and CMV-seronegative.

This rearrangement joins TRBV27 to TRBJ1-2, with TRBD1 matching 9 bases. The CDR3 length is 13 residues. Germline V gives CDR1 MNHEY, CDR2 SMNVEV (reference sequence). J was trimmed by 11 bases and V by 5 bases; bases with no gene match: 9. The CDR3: CASSVGTGWRYTF. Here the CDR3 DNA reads TGTGCCAGCAGTGTCGGGACAGGGTGGCGGTACACCTTC.

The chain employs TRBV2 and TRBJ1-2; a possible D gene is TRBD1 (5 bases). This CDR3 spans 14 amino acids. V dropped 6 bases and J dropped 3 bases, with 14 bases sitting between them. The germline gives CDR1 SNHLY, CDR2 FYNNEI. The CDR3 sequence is CASRGIRDHYGYTF. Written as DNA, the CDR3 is TGTGCCAGCAGGGGAATCAGGGATCACTATGGCTACACCTTC.

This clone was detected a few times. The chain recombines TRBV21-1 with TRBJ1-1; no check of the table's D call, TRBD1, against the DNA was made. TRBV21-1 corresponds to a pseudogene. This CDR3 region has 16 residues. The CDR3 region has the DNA TGTGCCAGCAGCAAAGGTCTAGGGGCCCTGAACACTGAAGCTTTCTTT. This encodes CASSKGLGALNTEAFF.

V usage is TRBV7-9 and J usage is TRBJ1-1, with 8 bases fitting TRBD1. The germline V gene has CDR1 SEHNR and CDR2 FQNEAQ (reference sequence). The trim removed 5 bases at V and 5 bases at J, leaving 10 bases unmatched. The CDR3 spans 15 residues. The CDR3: CASSLDAQGGTEAFF. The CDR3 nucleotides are TGTGCCAGCAGCCTAGACGCACAGGGGGGAACTGAAGCTTTCTTT.

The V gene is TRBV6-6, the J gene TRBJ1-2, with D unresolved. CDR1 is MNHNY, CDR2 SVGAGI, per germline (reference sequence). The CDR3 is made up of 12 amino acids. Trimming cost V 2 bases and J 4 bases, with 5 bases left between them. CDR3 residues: CASSYTPYGYTF. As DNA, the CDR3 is TGTGCCAGCAGTTACACTCCCTATGGCTACACCTTC.

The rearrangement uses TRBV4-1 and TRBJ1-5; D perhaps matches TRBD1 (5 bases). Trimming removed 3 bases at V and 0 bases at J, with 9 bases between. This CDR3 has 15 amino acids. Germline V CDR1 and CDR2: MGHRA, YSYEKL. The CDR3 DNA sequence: TGCGCCAGCAGCCATCCGGACACTAGCAATCAGCCCCAGCATTTT. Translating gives CASSHPDTSNQPQHF.

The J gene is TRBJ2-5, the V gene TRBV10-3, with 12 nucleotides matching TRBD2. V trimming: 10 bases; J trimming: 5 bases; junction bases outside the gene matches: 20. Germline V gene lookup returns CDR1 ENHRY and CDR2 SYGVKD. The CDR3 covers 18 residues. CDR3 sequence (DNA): TGTGCCACCCAGGGGAAGGGGGCTAGCGGGAGGGCCGTGGAGACCCAGTACTTC. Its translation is CATQGKGASGRAVETQYF.

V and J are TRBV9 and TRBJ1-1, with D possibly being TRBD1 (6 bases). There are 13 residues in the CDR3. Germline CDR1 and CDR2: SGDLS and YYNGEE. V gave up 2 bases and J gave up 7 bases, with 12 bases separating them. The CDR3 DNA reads TGTGCCAGCAGCGTCGGGACACTGGGTGAAGCTTTCTTT. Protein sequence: CASSVGTLGEAFF. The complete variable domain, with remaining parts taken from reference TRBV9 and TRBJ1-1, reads DSGVTQTPKHLITATGQRVTLRCSPRSGDLSVYWYQQSLDQGLQFLIQYYNGEERAKGNILERFSAQQFPDLHSELNLSSLELGDSALYFCASSVGTLGEAFFGQGTRLTVV.

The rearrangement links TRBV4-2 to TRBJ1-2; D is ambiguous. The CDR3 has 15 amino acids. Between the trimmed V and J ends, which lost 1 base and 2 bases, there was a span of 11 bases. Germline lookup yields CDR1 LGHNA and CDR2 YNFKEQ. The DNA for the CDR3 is TGTGCCAGCAGCCAAGCGCTGCGAGGGAACTATGGCTACACCTTC. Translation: CASSQALRGNYGYTF.

CDR3 DNA sequence: TGTGCCAGCAGCTTATATTTTCAGCATGGGGTTAAGGGGGACGAGCAGTACTTC. Protein product: CASSLYFQHGVKGDEQYF. V is TRBV11-1 and J is TRBJ2-7, with a weak D call TRBD1 (6 bases). The CDR3 runs 18 residues. Trimming removed 2 bases at V and 5 bases at J, with 25 bases between. CDR1 and CDR2 (germline): SGHAT, FQDESV (reference sequence).

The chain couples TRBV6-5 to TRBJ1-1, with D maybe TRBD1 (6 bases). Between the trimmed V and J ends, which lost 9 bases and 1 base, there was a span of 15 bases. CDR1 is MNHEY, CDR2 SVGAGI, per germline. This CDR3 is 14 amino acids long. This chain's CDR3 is CASWNRASNTEAFF. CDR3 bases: TGTGCCAGTTGGAACAGGGCATCGAACACTGAAGCTTTCTTT.

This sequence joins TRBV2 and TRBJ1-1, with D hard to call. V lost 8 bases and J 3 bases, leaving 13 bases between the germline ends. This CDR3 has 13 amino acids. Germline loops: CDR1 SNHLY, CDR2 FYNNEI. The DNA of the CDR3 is TGTGCCAGCCCTAGGGAGGCAGACACTGAAGCTTTCTTT. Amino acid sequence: CASPREADTEAFF. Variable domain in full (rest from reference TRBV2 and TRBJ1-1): EPEVTQTPSHQVTQMGQEVILRCVPISNHLYFYWYRQILGQKVEFLVSFYNNEISEKSEIFDDQFSVERPDGSNFTLKIRSTKLEDSAMYFCASPREADTEAFFGQGTRLTVV.

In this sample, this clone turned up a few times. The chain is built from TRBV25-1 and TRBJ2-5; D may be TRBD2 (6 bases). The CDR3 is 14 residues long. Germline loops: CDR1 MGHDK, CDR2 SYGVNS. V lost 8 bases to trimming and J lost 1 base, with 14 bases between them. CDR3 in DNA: TGTGCCAGCGGGGGACTGATGACCCAAGAGACCCAGTACTTC. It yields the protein CASGGLMTQETQYF.

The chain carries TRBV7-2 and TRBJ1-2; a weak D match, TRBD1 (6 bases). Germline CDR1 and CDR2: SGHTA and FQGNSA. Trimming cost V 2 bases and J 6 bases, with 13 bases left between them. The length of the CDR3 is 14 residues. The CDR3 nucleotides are TGTGCCAGCAGCTTAAGGTACAGGGAAGATGGCTACACCTTC. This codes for CASSLRYREDGYTF.

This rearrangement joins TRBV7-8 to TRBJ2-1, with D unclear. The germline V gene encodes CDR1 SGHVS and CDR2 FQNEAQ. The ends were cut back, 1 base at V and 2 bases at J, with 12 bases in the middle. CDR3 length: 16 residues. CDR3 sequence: CASSLEFNAAYNEQFF. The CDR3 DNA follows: TGTGCCAGCAGCTTAGAATTCAACGCGGCCTACAATGAGCAGTTCTTC.

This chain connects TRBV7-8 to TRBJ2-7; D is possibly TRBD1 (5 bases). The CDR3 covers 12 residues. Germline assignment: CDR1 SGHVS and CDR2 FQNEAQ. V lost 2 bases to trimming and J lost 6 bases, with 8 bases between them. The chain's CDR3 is CASSLRGSEQYF. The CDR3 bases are TGTGCCAGCAGCTTAAGGGGTAGCGAGCAGTACTTC.

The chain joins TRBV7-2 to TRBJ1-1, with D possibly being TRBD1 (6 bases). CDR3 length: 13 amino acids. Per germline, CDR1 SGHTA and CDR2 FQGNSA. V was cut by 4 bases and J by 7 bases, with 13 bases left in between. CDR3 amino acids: CASSYDRWYEAFF. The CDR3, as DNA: TGTGCCAGCAGCTATGACAGGTGGTATGAAGCTTTCTTT.

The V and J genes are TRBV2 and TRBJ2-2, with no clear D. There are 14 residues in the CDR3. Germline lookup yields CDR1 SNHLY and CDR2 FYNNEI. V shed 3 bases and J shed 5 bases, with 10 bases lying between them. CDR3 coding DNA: TGTGCCAGCAGTGATCCCCAGAGGACCGGGGAGCTGTTTTTT. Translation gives CASSDPQRTGELFF.

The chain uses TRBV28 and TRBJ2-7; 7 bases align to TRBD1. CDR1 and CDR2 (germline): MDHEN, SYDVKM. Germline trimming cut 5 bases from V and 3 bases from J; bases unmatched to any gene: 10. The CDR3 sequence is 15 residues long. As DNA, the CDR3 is TGTGCCAGCAGTGGGTCCGGGACAGCATTCTACGAGCAGTACTTC. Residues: CASSGSGTAFYEQYF.